A single sample is the source of the 18 T cell receptor beta chains below, sequenced in a study of CD8 T cells in ankylosing spondylitis. TCRdb ran MiXCR on the 5' RACE reads and lists one entry per CDR3 protein. The sample holds 150,000 to 200,000 distinct CDR3 sequences, 25% to 35% seen once. Sequenced material: synovial fluid, either unsorted or a sorted T cell fraction (not recorded which). These receptors were collected from a male donor with ankylosing spondylitis.

In this sample, this clonotype turned up many times. This chain links TRBV20-1 with TRBJ2-3, with TRBD2 matching 11 bases. CDR1 and CDR2 (germline): DFQATT, SNEGSKA (reference sequence). V lost 2 bases, J lost 0 bases, and 1 base stayed unmatched. The length of the CDR3 is 15 residues. The CDR3 region has the DNA TGCAGTGCTAGAAGGACTAGCGGGAGCACAGATACGCAGTATTTT. This translates into CSARRTSGSTDTQYF.

The V call is TRBV6-1, the J call TRBJ1-5; D unclear. V was clipped by 6 bases and J by 0 bases, with 12 bases between them. Germline V lookup: CDR1 MNHNS, CDR2 SASEGT. The CDR3 is 15 residues long. CDR3 bases: TGTGCCAGCAGATCAGACCGACCTAGCAATCAGCCCCAGCATTTT. Translated, it gives CASRSDRPSNQPQHF.

The chain employs TRBV9 and TRBJ2-3, with D perhaps matching TRBD2 (5 bases). CDR1 and CDR2 (germline): SGDLS, YYNGEE. V was clipped by 4 bases and J by 14 bases, with 17 bases between them. The CDR3 is 12 residues long. CDR3 bases: TGTGCCAGCAGCCCTCGGGCCCAAGAGGGGTATTTT. Protein sequence: CASSPRAQEGYF. Based on the CDR3 plus reference TRBV9 and TRBJ2-3, the full variable domain is DSGVTQTPKHLITATGQRVTLRCSPRSGDLSVYWYQQSLDQGLQFLIQYYNGEERAKGNILERFSAQQFPDLHSELNLSSLELGDSALYFCASSPRAQEGYFGPGTRLTVL.

This clonotype has a count of ten or more. This chain links TRBV20-1 with TRBJ2-3; D uncertain. V lost 5 bases, J lost 10 bases, and 13 bases lay in between. The germline V gene encodes CDR1 DFQATT and CDR2 SNEGSKA (reference sequence). This CDR3 is built from 11 residues. CDR3: CSALDGPSQYF. As DNA, the CDR3 is TGCAGTGCTTTGGACGGCCCATCGCAGTATTTT.

The chain carries TRBV27 and TRBJ2-3; the D call may be TRBD1 or TRBD2 (6 bases each). The ends were cut back, 0 bases at V and 5 bases at J, with 12 bases in the middle. CDR1 MNHEY and CDR2 SMNVEV come from the germline V gene (reference sequence). This CDR3 is 15 amino acids long. The CDR3 sequence is CASSLSRRGGDTQYF. CDR3 nucleotide sequence: TGTGCCAGCAGTTTATCGCGCAGGGGAGGAGATACGCAGTATTTT.

This chain joins TRBV12-3 or TRBV12-4 and TRBJ2-2; 7 positions match TRBD2. The CDR3 totals 16 residues. Germline trimming cut 7 bases from V and 2 bases from J; bases unmatched to any gene: 10. The CDR3 nucleotides are TGTGCCAGCACCAGGGAAAAGGGACTAAACACCGGGGAGCTGTTTTTT. Translation: CASTREKGLNTGELFF.

This clonotype occurred a few times. The chain carries TRBV12-3 or TRBV12-4 and TRBJ1-5, with no clear D. There are 11 residues in the CDR3. V lost 4 bases and J 11 bases, leaving 9 bases between the germline ends. The CDR3 loop is CASSSKGSQHF. The DNA for the CDR3 is TGTGCCAGCAGTTCGAAGGGTTCCCAGCATTTT.

Many counts were recorded for this clonotype. The chain has TRBV3-1 and TRBJ2-3; D is unresolved. The CDR3 totals 15 residues. Between the trimmed V and J ends, which lost 2 bases and 0 bases, there was a span of 9 bases. Per germline, CDR1 LGHDT and CDR2 YNNKEL (reference sequence). CDR3 loop: CASSQPRSSTDTQYF. CDR3 sequence (DNA): TGTGCCAGCAGCCAACCACGATCTAGCACAGATACGCAGTATTTT.

J is TRBJ2-7 and V is TRBV7-8; TRBD2 matches 9 bases. The V gene's germline CDR1 is SGHVS and CDR2 FQNEAQ. There are 15 residues in the CDR3. Trimming cost V 1 base and J 4 bases; bases outside gene matches: 5. The CDR3 sequence is CASSLVGSGGYEQYF. CDR3 bases: TGTGCCAGCAGCTTAGTTGGTAGCGGGGGTTACGAGCAGTACTTC.

The genes are TRBV5-1 and TRBJ2-5; TRBD2 aligns across 8 bases. The CDR3 runs to 14 residues. CDR1 and CDR2 (germline): SGHRS, YFSETQ. The trim removed 6 bases at V and 2 bases at J, leaving 6 bases unmatched. CDR3 sequence (DNA): TGCGCCAGCACCCCCCGGGGGGGGCAAGAGACCCAGTACTTC. As protein: CASTPRGGQETQYF.

The chain has TRBV6-1 and TRBJ1-3; D is unresolved. Trimming took 4 bases from V and 0 from J, leaving 19 bases between them. The germline V gene encodes CDR1 MNHNS and CDR2 SASEGT. This CDR3 is built from 18 residues. CDR3 DNA: TGTGCCAGCAGTGCTGGCCGGTGGGCGGCCAACTCTGGAAACACCATATATTTT. Residues: CASSAGRWAANSGNTIYF.

This chain links TRBV5-1 with TRBJ2-7; the match to TRBD2 covers 9 bases. This CDR3 has 19 amino acids. Trimming removed 2 bases from V and 0 bases from J; junction bases left unmatched: 15. The germline V gene has CDR1 SGHRS and CDR2 YFSETQ. The CDR3, as DNA: TGCGCCAGCAGCTTCTCTCCGGCAGGGCTAGCGGGGAGCTCCTACGAGCAGTACTTC. It encodes CASSFSPAGLAGSSYEQYF.

V is TRBV5-1 and J is TRBJ1-1, with D perhaps matching TRBD1 (6 bases). Germline V gene sequence: CDR1 SGHRS, CDR2 YFSETQ. The length of the CDR3 is 13 residues. V dropped 4 bases and J dropped 5 bases, with 12 bases sitting between them. CDR3 sequence (DNA): TGCGCCAGCAGCGCAACAGGGCGGACTGAAGCTTTCTTT. It translates to CASSATGRTEAFF.

The chain has TRBV18 and TRBJ2-3; a possible D gene is TRBD2 (6 bases). The CDR3 has 16 amino acids. Germline CDR1 and CDR2: KGHSH and LQKENI. V lost 4 bases to trimming and J lost 1 base, with 15 bases between them. The chain's CDR3 is CASSQEGLGGTDTQYF. The CDR3 DNA reads as TGTGCCAGCTCACAGGAGGGTCTTGGGGGCACAGATACGCAGTATTTT.

This rearrangement joins TRBV9 to TRBJ1-5; D is unresolved. The V gene's germline CDR1 is SGDLS and CDR2 YYNGEE. The CDR3 contains 15 residues. Trimming removed 0 bases from V and 3 bases from J, with 10 bases in between. The CDR3 reads CASSVDGTPNQPQHF. The CDR3, as DNA: TGTGCCAGCAGCGTAGATGGCACTCCCAATCAGCCCCAGCATTTT.

This clonotype came up a few times. The V gene is TRBV10-3, the J gene TRBJ1-4; 9 bases map to TRBD1. The CDR3 totals 12 residues. CDR1 ENHRY and CDR2 SYGVKD come from the germline V gene. V dropped 10 bases and J dropped 7; count of bases not matched to a gene: 4. The CDR3 bases are TGTGCCACGGGACAGGGCGGTGAAAAACTGTTTTTT. Translated, it gives CATGQGGEKLFF.

This clonotype was seen a few times. This chain connects TRBV28 to TRBJ1-5, with 7 bases lining up with TRBD1. The germline V gene has CDR1 MDHEN and CDR2 SYDVKM. This CDR3 is 15 amino acids long. V lost 5 bases and J lost 5; bases outside the gene matches: 9. The DNA for the CDR3 is TGTGCCAGCAGTAGCCGGCAGACAGGGCATCAGCCCCAGCATTTT. It codes for CASSSRQTGHQPQHF.

This clonotype has ten or more counts. The chain links TRBV9 to TRBJ2-7; unclear D gene. Deletions cut 0 bases from V and 6 bases from J, with 10 bases between. The CDR3 is 13 amino acids. CDR1 and CDR2 (germline): SGDLS, YYNGEE. In DNA, the CDR3 is TGTGCCAGCAGCGTAGGGCCAGACGGCGAGCAGTACTTC. Its protein is CASSVGPDGEQYF.